This TCR beta chain originates from a study of Graves' ophthalmopathy and Graves' hyperthyroidism (dated by TCRdb to the late 2010s). At the level of the whole study: Peripheral blood was collected at initial diagnosis, prior to any treatment. TCR beta repertoire signatures were used to distinguish Graves' ophthalmopathy from Graves' hyperthyroidism and to predict progression to ophthalmopathy. In total, 135 blood samples were TCR-sequenced: 40 to 45 ophthalmopathy, roughly 80 hyperthyroidism and approximately 17 hyperthyroidism-to-ophthalmopathy patients. To explore V-J signatures distinguishing ophthalmopathy from hyperthyroidism, a discovery set of 100 or so patients (roughly 44 ophthalmopathy, some 55 stable hyperthyroidism) was enrolled. For independent validation, a separate cohort was made up of 18 hyperthyroidism patients plus 17 patients who later progressed from hyperthyroidism to ophthalmopathy. In roughly six hyperthyroidism patients, T-cell repertoires of thyroid tissue and blood were compared. Following sample collection, hyperthyroidism patients were given methimazole at a starting dose of 30 mg daily, and ophthalmopathy patients were given high-dose intravenous methylprednisolone. Here is what the overall study found, with its caveats: Most expanded thyroid clonotypes with frequency above 0.001 were also detected in blood, suggesting blood repertoires may reflect the thyroid immune response. In validation, the model predicted ophthalmopathy progression with about 71% sensitivity and about 77% specificity; around twelve predicted patients were CT-confirmed with GO in a median of about 6.2 months. In cross-validation, the 13-signature model distinguished ophthalmopathy from stable hyperthyroidism with 85% to 90% sensitivity and about 84% specificity, and in the test set the corresponding values were 80% and 75%. Sample size was not predetermined statistically, and investigators were not blinded to group allocation.

As regards this clonotype: Its antigen is still unknown. Germline and junction disagree at one end, which may indicate a read error.

Ophthalmopathy patients had moderately to severely active disease, Clinical Activity Score of at least 3, NOSPECS grade of at least 4, and disease duration under 3 months. Patients were excluded if they had other autoimmune diseases, uncontrolled infections, pregnancy or lactation. Clinical symptoms, serum thyroxine, TRAb, thyroid ultrasound and orbital computed tomography were used for diagnosis. Ficoll-Paque density gradient centrifugation was used to isolate PBMCs from around 9.1 ml of fresh peripheral blood. Trizol reagent was used to extract the total RNA, and its quality was then checked on an Agilent 2100 Bioanalyzer. For repertoire sequencing, TCR beta CDR3 regions were amplified from RNA transcripts. A first-round RT-PCR used HTBI primers with the Qiagen OneStep RT-PCR kit, followed by a second-round multiplex PCR, size selection and purification. Sequencing of the libraries was carried out on an Illumina HiSeq2000 in paired-end mode with 100 bp reads. Under the source paper's analysis protocol: SOAPnuke was used to process the reads, removing any read that contained adapters or uncalled bases, had a mean Phred below 15, or lacked an exact match to the constant primer or identifier. COPE v1.2.5 was used to merge the high-quality paired reads. Clonotypes were defined as unique nucleotide sequences and were aligned to IMGT TRB V, D and J references using MiTCR v1.1. The analysis was limited to V-J combinations with a frequency above 0.0001, which together covered approximately 99% of repertoires. For each V-J combination, a TCR clonal expansion and chaos score was defined as F50 clonal expansion divided by the chaos observed in the TCRdist matrix. Welch's t-statistics and random forest were used to reduce the features to about 14 V-J combinations, which were then used as input to a naive Bayes classifier. Thyroid-blood repertoire similarity was quantified with the Morisita-Horn index. TCRdb itself trimmed the public reads at Q25 with fastp, ran MiXCR and retained productive beta chains. CDR3 protein duplicates are merged, each entry listing the most common genes and DNA. None of the V and J calls come from the authors' own analysis; TCRdb made them. The sample has hundreds of thousands of distinct CDR3 sequences on record, approximately 39% of them singletons. The ten largest clones take up around 3% of the sample.

From the germline V gene, CDR1 is SGHTA and CDR2 is FQGNSA. The CDR3 runs 17 residues from the cysteine to the phenylalanine. Only the CDR3 region is kept as DNA, spanning 51 bases read in frame from base 1. Sequencing was done on a sample of peripheral blood. The rearrangement combines TRBV7-2 with TRBJ2-7; 9 bases in between match TRBD2. The clonotype comes from an adult man with Graves' ophthalmopathy. The DNA is as follows: TGCGCCAGCAGCCAAGAGCGCTGGGCGGGGGGGCCCTACGAGCAGTACTTC. Its translation is CASSQERWAGGPYEQYF.